The TCR beta chain described here comes from a study of OX40 agonist ivuxolimab in advanced cancers. This clone was found once. Here immunoSEQ multiplex PCR was the method, and the copy in TCRdb shows in-frame clones only, minus some. The sample yields some 41,000 clones, about 88% seen once. The CDR3 has 13 amino acids. Germline values: CDR1 SGHDN, CDR2 FVKESK. With 5 bases removed from V and 10 bases from J, the gap between germline ends came to 15 bases. The input for sequencing was CD4+ or CD8+ T cells sorted from blood, taken in a trial of the OX40 agonist ivuxolimab. V gene TRBV14 combines with J gene TRBJ2-1; D possibly corresponds to TRBD1 (7 bases). This receptor was obtained from an adult with an advanced solid tumor such as melanoma, head and neck, liver or kidney cancer. The CDR3 here is CASSSLGGGEQFF. Here the CDR3 DNA reads TGTGCCAGCAGCTCCCTAGGAGGGGGCGAGCAGTTCTTC.